This T cell receptor beta chain originates from a study of T cells in localized non-small cell lung cancer. The protocol was immunoSEQ multiplex PCR, while the TCRdb copy is restricted to in-frame clones and leaves out a portion. The profile shows 39,000 or so clones, 65% to 90% of them singletons. As to this clone: Its antigen is unidentified.

Overall study findings and caveats: Measurement of T cell clonality placed uninvolved adjacent lung highest, above the level in tumor. Appearance in adjacent lung was seen for a median roughly 56 of the top 100 tumor clones.

Germline CDR1 reads MNHNS; CDR2 reads SASEGT. There are 13 residues in the CDR3. Trimming cost V 7 bases and J 2 bases, with 11 bases left between them. Source: PBMCs, taken before any cancer treatment. This sequence joins TRBV6-1 and TRBJ1-1; tentative D call: TRBD1 (5 bases). This sequence was found in a man aged 40 to 75 with stage II lung adenocarcinoma. DNA of the CDR3: TGTGCCAGCAATCGGGGACTTAACACTGAAGCTTTCTTT. Residues: CASNRGLNTEAFF.